This TCR beta chain was sequenced in a study of blood T cell repertoires in COVID-19. Study details: PBMCs, B-cell-depleted T cells, or T cells provided the cDNA or gDNA that made up the material.

This clone was detected once. Per the original methods: Estimates of nucleated cell counts were drawn from the amplification of reference gene primers. Measured with immunoSEQ multiplex PCR; TCRdb has only the in-frame clones, and not every one. That table gives V, J and clone size, and the DNA gave D and trimming. The sample carries 100,000 to 150,000 clones, approximately 86% recorded once. The Seattle patients, enrolled during active infection, were followed longitudinally. Sequenced input: peripheral blood. This TCR was recovered from a woman in her 70s with COVID-19, enrolled during active disease.

Written as DNA, the CDR3 is TGTGCCAGCAGTCCTGGACAGGGGGGATATACTGAAGCTTTCTTT. Its protein product is CASSPGQGGYTEAFF. The J gene is TRBJ1-1, the V gene TRBV14, with 10 nucleotides matching TRBD1. V lost 6 bases to trimming and J lost 5 bases; unmatched junction nucleotides: 9. The CDR3 totals 15 residues. The germline V gene has CDR1 SGHDN and CDR2 FVKESK.